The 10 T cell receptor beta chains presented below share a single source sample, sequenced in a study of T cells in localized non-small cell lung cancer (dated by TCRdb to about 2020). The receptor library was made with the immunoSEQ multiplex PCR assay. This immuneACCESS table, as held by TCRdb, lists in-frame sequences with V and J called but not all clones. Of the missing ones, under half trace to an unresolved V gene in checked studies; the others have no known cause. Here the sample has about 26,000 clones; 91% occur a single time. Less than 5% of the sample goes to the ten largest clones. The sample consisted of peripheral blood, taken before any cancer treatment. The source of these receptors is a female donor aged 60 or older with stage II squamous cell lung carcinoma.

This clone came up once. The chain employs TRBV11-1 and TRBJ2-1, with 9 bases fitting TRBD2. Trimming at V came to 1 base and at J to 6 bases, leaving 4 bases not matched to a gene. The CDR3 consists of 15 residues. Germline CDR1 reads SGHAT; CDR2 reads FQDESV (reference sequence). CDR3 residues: CASSLEGGGANEQFF. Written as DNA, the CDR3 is TGTGCCAGCAGCTTAGAGGGCGGGGGGGCCAATGAGCAGTTCTTC. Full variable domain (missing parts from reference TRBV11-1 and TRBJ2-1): EAEVAQSPRYKITEKSQAVAFWCDPISGHATLYWYRQILGQGPELLVQFQDESVVDDSQLPKDRFSAERLKGVDSTLKIQPAELGDSAMYLCASSLEGGGANEQFFGPGTRLTVL.

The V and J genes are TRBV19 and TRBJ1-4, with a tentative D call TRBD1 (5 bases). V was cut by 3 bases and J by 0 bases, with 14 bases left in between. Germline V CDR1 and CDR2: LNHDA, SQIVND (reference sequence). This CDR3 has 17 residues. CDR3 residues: CASSMARWGTTNEKLFF. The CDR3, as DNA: TGTGCCAGTAGTATGGCCCGCTGGGGGACAACTAATGAAAAACTGTTTTTT.

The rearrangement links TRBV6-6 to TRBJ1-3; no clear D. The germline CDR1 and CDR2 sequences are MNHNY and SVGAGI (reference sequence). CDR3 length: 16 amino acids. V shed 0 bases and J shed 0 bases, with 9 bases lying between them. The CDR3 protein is CASSYSLGPSGNTIYF. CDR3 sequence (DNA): TGTGCCAGCAGTTACTCGCTCGGTCCCTCTGGAAACACCATATATTTT.

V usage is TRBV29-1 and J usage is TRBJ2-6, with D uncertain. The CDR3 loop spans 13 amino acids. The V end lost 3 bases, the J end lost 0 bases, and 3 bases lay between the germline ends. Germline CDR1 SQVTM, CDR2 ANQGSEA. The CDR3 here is CSVDVSGANVLTF. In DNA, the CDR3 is TGCAGCGTTGACGTCTCTGGGGCCAACGTCCTGACTTTC.

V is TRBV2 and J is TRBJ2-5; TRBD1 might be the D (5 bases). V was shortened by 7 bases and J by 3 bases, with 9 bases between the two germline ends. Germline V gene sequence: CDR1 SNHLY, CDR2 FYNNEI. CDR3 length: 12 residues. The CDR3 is CASKSREETQYF. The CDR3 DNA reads TGTGCCAGCAAATCCAGGGAAGAGACCCAGTACTTC.

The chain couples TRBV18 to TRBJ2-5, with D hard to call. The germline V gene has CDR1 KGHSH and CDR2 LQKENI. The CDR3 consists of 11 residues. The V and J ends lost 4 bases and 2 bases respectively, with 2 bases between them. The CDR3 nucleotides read TGTGCCAGCTCACAACAAGAGACCCAGTACTTC. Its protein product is CASSQQETQYF.

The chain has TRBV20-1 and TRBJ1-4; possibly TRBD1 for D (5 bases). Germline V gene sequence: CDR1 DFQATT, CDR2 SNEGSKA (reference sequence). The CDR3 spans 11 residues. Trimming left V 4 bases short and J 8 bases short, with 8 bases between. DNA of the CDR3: TGCAGTGCTATATGGGACGAAAAACTGTTTTTT. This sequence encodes CSAIWDEKLFF.

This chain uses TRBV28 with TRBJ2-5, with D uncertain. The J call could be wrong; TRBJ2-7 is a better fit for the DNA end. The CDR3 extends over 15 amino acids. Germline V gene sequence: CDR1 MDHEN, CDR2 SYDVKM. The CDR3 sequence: CASNQPEPLPYEQYF. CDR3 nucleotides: TGTGCCAGCAACCAGCCGGAACCCCTTCCCTACGAGCAGTACTTC.

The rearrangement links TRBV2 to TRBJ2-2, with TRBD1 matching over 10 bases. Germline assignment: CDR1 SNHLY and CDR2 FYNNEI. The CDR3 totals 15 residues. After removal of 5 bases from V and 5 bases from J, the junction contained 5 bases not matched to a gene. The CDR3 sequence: CASSPGQGRTGELFF. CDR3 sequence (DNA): TGTGCCAGCAGTCCGGGACAGGGGCGGACCGGGGAGCTGTTTTTT.

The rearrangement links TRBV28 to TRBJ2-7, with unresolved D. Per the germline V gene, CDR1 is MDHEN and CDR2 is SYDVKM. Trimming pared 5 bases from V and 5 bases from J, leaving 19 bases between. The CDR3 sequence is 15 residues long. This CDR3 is CASSRPRAESHEQYF. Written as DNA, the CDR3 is TGTGCCAGCAGTCGACCGCGCGCGGAGTCCCACGAGCAGTACTTC.